This T cell receptor beta chain was retrieved from a study of blood T cell repertoires in COVID-19. The V segment lost 3 bases and the J segment 7 bases; nucleotides outside the gene matches: 6. CDR3 size: 15 residues. The germline V gene encodes CDR1 KGHDR and CDR2 SFDVKD. Generated by immunoSEQ multiplex PCR, the TCRdb table keeps only in-frame clones and is missing some. This sample carries 90,000 to 100,000 clones, 90% of them seen once, and the ten largest clones take 4% to 6%. This TCR was sampled from a man between 50 and 59 years old with acute or convalescent COVID-19. What was sequenced was peripheral blood. V and J are TRBV24-1 and TRBJ2-1; the match to TRBD2 covers 9 bases. CDR3 bases: TGTGCCACCAGTGATGCGGGAGGGCCGGGGAATGAGCAGTTCTTC. It yields the protein CATSDAGGPGNEQFF.